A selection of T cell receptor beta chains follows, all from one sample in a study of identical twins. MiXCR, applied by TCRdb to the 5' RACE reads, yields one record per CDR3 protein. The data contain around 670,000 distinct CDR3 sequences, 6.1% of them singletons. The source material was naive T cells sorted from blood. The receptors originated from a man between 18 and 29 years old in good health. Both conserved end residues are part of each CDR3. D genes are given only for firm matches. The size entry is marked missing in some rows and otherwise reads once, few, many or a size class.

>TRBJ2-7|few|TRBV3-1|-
CASRQQEF
TGTGCCAGCAGGCAACAGGAGTTC
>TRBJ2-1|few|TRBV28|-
CASIPAESYNEQFF
TGTGCCAGCATTCCAGCGGAGTCCTACAATGAGCAGTTCTTC
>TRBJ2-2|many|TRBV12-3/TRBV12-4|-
CASSFLGGGGGELFF
TGTGCCAGCAGTTTTTTAGGAGGCGGTGGCGGGGAGCTGTTTTTT
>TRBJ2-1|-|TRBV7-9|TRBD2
CASSYQSGRAGNEQFF
TGTGCCAGCAGCTACCAGAGCGGGAGGGCCGGGAATGAGCAGTTCTTC
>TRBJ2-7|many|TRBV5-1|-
CASSLAATSYEQYF
TGCGCCAGCAGCTTGGCCGCGACCTCCTACGAGCAGTACTTC
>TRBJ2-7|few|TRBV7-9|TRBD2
CASSSRAGAGEQYF
TGTGCCAGCAGCTCCCGAGCGGGAGCGGGAGAGCAGTACTTC
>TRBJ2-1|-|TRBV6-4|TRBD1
CASSDRWDREYNEQFF
TGTGCCAGCAGTGATCGGTGGGACAGGGAGTACAATGAGCAGTTCTTC
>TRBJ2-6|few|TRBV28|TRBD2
CASNLGGAAGANVLTF
TGTGCCAGCAACCTGGGAGGGGCCGCTGGGGCCAACGTCCTGACTTTC
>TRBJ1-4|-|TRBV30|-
CAWSVVDTFPAEKLFF
TGTGCCTGGAGTGTAGTGGACACCTTTCCAGCTGAAAAACTGTTTTTT
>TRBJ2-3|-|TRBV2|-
CASSEAALENTDTQYF
TGTGCCAGCAGTGAAGCTGCACTAGAGAACACAGATACGCAGTATTTT
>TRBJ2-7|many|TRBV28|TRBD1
CASSPGGLSYEQYF
TGTGCCAGCAGTCCAGGGGGATTGTCCTACGAGCAGTACTTC
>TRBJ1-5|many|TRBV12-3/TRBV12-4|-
CASSLGREGNQPQHF
TGTGCCAGCAGTTTGGGCAGGGAGGGCAATCAGCCCCAGCATTTT
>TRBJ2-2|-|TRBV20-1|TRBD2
CSAPGLAGGPGTGELFF
TGCAGTGCGCCTGGACTAGCGGGAGGGCCGGGCACCGGGGAGCTGTTTTTT
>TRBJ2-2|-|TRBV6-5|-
CASSYGPLQGANTGELFF
TGTGCCAGCAGTTACGGGCCCCTACAAGGGGCGAACACCGGGGAGCTGTTTTTT
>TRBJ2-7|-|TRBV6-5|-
CASSYSIVRVTDEQYF
TGTGCCAGCAGTTACTCGATAGTGAGGGTCACCGACGAGCAGTACTTC
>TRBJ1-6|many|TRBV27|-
CASRSGMASPLHF
TGTGCCAGCAGATCAGGGATGGCTTCACCCCTCCACTTT
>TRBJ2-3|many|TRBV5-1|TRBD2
CATSQGGPSTDTQYF
TGCGCCACCTCGCAGGGAGGGCCTAGCACAGATACGCAGTATTTT
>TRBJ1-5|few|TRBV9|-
CASSVSGGDQPQHF
TGTGCCAGCAGCGTCTCGGGGGGGGATCAGCCCCAGCATTTT
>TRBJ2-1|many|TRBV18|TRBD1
CASSPLDRETNEQFF
TGTGCCAGCTCACCATTGGACAGGGAAACGAATGAGCAGTTCTTC
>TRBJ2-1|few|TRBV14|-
CASSQARAGEQFF
TGTGCCAGCAGCCAAGCCAGGGCCGGTGAGCAGTTCTTC
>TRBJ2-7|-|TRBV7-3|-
CASSPHAESYEQYF
TGTGCCAGCAGCCCGCATGCCGAGAGCTACGAGCAGTACTTC
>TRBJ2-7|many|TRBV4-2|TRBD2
CASSQTLAGDGNEQYF
TGTGCCAGCAGCCAGACCCTAGCGGGAGATGGAAACGAGCAGTACTTC
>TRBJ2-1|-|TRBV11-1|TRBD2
CASSLGSASGRSYNEQFF
TGTGCCAGCAGCTTAGGCTCGGCTAGCGGGAGGTCCTACAATGAGCAGTTCTTC
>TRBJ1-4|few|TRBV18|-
CASSAGLGKKLFF
TGTGCCAGCTCGGCGGGCCTCGGGAAAAAACTGTTTTTT
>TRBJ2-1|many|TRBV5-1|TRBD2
CASSSFLAGLGNEQFF
TGCGCCAGCAGCTCATTCCTAGCGGGCCTTGGGAATGAGCAGTTCTTC
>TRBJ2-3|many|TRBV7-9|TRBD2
CASSLLPSGAYGDTQYF
TGTGCCAGCAGCTTGCTTCCTAGCGGGGCCTATGGGGATACGCAGTATTTT
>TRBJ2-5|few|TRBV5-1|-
CASSLAVVNKKETQYF
TGCGCCAGCAGCTTGGCCGTCGTAAACAAGAAAGAGACCCAGTACTTC
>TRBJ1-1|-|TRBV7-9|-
CASSSGENTEAFF
TGTGCCAGCAGTTCGGGGGAGAACACTGAAGCTTTCTTT
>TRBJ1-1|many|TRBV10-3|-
CAIASHANTEAFF
TGTGCCATCGCATCTCACGCGAACACTGAAGCTTTCTTT
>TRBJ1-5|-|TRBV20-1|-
CSARDLTGQPQHF
TGCAGTGCTAGAGATCTCACAGGACAGCCCCAGCATTTT
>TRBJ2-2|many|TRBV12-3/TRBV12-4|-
CASSLARLLGRNTGELFF
TGTGCCAGCAGTTTAGCGCGATTGTTAGGGAGGAACACCGGGGAGCTGTTTTTT
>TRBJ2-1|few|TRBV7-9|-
CASSFPSGSGDNEQFF
TGTGCCAGCAGCTTTCCCAGCGGCTCCGGGGACAATGAGCAGTTCTTC
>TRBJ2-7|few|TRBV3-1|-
CASSQEGISYEQYF
TGTGCCAGCAGCCAAGAGGGTATCTCCTACGAGCAGTACTTC
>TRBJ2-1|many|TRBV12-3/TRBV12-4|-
CASSSRTDYYNEQFF
TGTGCCAGCAGTTCCAGGACAGATTACTACAATGAGCAGTTCTTC
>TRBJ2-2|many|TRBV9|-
CASSSAVDANTGELFF
TGTGCCAGCAGCTCCGCGGTTGATGCGAACACCGGGGAGCTGTTTTTT